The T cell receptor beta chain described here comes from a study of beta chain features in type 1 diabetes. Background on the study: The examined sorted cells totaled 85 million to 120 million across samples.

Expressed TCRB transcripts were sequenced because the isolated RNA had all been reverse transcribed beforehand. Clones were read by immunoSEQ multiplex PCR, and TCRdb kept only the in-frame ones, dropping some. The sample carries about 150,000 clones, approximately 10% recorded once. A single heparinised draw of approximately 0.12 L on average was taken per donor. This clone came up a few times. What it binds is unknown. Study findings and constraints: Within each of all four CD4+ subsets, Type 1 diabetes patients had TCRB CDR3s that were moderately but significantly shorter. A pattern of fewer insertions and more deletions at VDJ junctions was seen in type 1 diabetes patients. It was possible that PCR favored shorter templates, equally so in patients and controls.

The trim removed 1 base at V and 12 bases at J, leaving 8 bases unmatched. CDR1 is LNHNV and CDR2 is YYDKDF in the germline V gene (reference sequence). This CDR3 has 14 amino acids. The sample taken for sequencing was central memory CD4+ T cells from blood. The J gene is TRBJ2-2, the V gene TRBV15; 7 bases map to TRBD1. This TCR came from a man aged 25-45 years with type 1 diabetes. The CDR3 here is CATSRATGVLKLFF. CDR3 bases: TGTGCCACCAGCAGAGCCACAGGGGTTCTAAAGCTGTTTTTT.